This TCR beta chain is drawn from a study of response to subunit inactivated influenza vaccine. The CDR3 extends over 15 amino acids. From germline, CDR1 is DFQATT and CDR2 SNEGSKA (reference sequence). Trimming cost V 5 bases and J 2 bases, with 16 bases left between them. This clonotype occurred a few times. MiXCR, applied by TCRdb to the RT-PCR reads, yields one record per CDR3 protein. Of approximately 730,000 distinct CDR3 sequences in the sample, approximately 13% were seen once. This sequence originates from a man in his fifties or sixties who received an inactivated influenza vaccine. The V call is TRBV20-1, the J call TRBJ1-5; unclear D gene. Source: PBMCs from blood, taken 14 days before vaccination. The chain's CDR3 is CSASKGLFGNQPQHF. The DNA of the CDR3 is TGCAGTGCTTCGAAAGGACTATTTGGCAATCAGCCCCAGCATTTT.